Following are 25 T cell receptor beta chains from one sample sequenced in a study of shared clonotypes between healthy human individuals. The table came from immunoSEQ multiplex PCR; TCRdb's copy has only in-frame clones and leaves some out. The sample yields around 83,000 clones, about 61% seen once. Input material: memory CD8+ T cells sorted from blood. Subset: CD45RO+ cells pooled with CCR7-negative TemRA cells. The receptors stem from a man in his thirties or forties in good health.

This clone showed up just a few times. Other DNA sequences in this sample translate to the same CDR3. This sequence joins TRBV18 and TRBJ2-5; D remains unclear. V lost 8 bases, J lost 0 bases, and 4 bases lay in between. CDR3 length: 11 amino acids. CDR1 is KGHSH, CDR2 LQKENI, per germline. The CDR3, as DNA: TGTGCCAGCGCATACCAAGAGACCCAGTACTTC. The encoded protein is CASAYQETQYF.

This clone was counted at least ten times. This rearrangement joins TRBV28 to TRBJ2-7, with 7 positions matching TRBD2. The CDR3 is 19 amino acids. Trimming took 4 bases from V and 2 from J; bases not matched to a gene: 20. Germline V CDR1 and CDR2: MDHEN, SYDVKM. DNA for the CDR3: TGTGCCAGCAGTTCTCCCCGGACTAGGAGAACAGAAAAGCCCTACGAGCAGTACTTC. This encodes CASSSPRTRRTEKPYEQYF.

CDR3 nucleotides: TGTGCCATCAGTGAGAACGCAGATACGCAGTATTTT. Residues: CAISENADTQYF. The V call is TRBV10-3, the J call TRBJ2-3, with D unresolved. The CDR3 is made up of 12 amino acids. V lost 2 bases and J lost 4, with 4 bases in between. Germline V lookup: CDR1 ENHRY, CDR2 SYGVKD.

This clone turned up a few times. This chain uses TRBV2 with TRBJ1-1, with TRBD1 as a possible D gene (5 bases). V was cut by 9 bases and J by 6 bases, with 17 bases left in between. The germline gives CDR1 SNHLY, CDR2 FYNNEI. The CDR3 covers 13 residues. The CDR3 reads CARREGMGPEAFF. The CDR3 bases are TGTGCCAGAAGAGAGGGTATGGGACCTGAAGCTTTCTTT.

J is TRBJ2-5 and V is TRBV7-9; D perhaps matches TRBD1 (6 bases). The CDR3 length is 15 residues. Germline CDR1 is SEHNR and CDR2 is FQNEAQ (reference sequence). V was cut by 6 bases and J by 5 bases, with 19 bases left in between. CDR3 residues: CASSRTAGARETQYF. In nucleotides, the CDR3 is TGTGCCAGCAGTCGAACCGCAGGGGCCCGGGAGACCCAGTACTTC.

Points on this clone: Given a far larger clone just one base away, this is likely a sequencing read error. The chain is built from TRBV28 and TRBJ2-7; unclear D gene. Between the trimmed V and J ends, which lost 4 bases and 4 bases, there was a span of 8 bases. The germline CDR1 and CDR2 sequences are MDHEN and SYDVKM. The CDR3 covers 12 residues. The CDR3 region is CASSSTVYEQYF. DNA for the CDR3: TGTGCCAGCAGTTCAACAGTGTACGAGCAGTACTTC.

The chain employs TRBV6-1 and TRBJ2-7; D gene uncertain. The CDR3 has 14 amino acids. CDR1 is MNHNS and CDR2 is SASEGT in the germline V gene. The V end lost 2 bases, the J end lost 3 bases, and 11 bases lay between the germline ends. DNA of the CDR3: TGTGCCAGCAGTGAACCGATGAGTAACTACGAGCAGTACTTC. Its protein product is CASSEPMSNYEQYF.

This rearrangement joins TRBV7-8 to TRBJ2-3; weak D call: TRBD2 (9 bases). This CDR3 contains 21 residues. V lost 4 bases to trimming and J lost 1 base, with 30 bases between them. Germline CDR1 SGHVS, CDR2 FQNEAQ. CDR3 DNA: TGTGCCAGCAGCTCTGGACAGGGAGGGCTAGCGGGAAGAAAACGCACAGATACGCAGTATTTT. Translated: CASSSGQGGLAGRKRTDTQYF.

This clone was counted only a few times. The V and J genes are TRBV29-1 and TRBJ2-2, with TRBD2 as a possible D gene (5 bases). Germline V gives CDR1 SQVTM, CDR2 ANQGSEA. The CDR3 sequence is 13 residues long. The V end was cut by 4 bases, the J end by 1 base, with 7 bases between. This chain's CDR3 is CSVGRGNTGELFF. Here the CDR3 DNA reads TGCAGCGTTGGCCGGGGGAACACCGGGGAGCTGTTTTTT.

This clone was seen at least ten times. V usage is TRBV6-1 and J usage is TRBJ1-1; D is unclear. V gave up 4 bases and J gave up 0 bases, with 9 bases separating them. The V gene's germline CDR1 is MNHNS and CDR2 SASEGT. This CDR3 has 14 residues. CDR3 residues: CASSGFDLNTEAFF. The CDR3 bases are TGTGCCAGCAGTGGATTCGACCTGAACACTGAAGCTTTCTTT.

This chain connects TRBV27 to TRBJ2-1; D unresolved. The CDR3 is made up of 16 amino acids. Germline loops: CDR1 MNHEY, CDR2 SMNVEV (reference sequence). Trimming took 0 bases from V and 4 from J, leaving 13 bases between them. The CDR3 reads CASSLSSGGAYNEQFF. Written as DNA, the CDR3 is TGTGCCAGCAGTTTATCGAGTGGCGGAGCTTACAATGAGCAGTTCTTC.

This clone was observed at least ten times. V gene TRBV6-6 combines with J gene TRBJ2-1; TRBD1 might be the D (6 bases). Trimming stripped 2 bases from V and 3 bases from J, with 11 bases between. The CDR3 is 15 amino acids. From germline, CDR1 is MNHNY and CDR2 SVGAGI (reference sequence). The CDR3 region is CASSYEDSRYNEQFF. In DNA, the CDR3 is TGTGCCAGCAGTTACGAGGACAGTCGCTACAATGAGCAGTTCTTC.

The chain is built from TRBV11-2 and TRBJ2-1; D uncertain. The V end lost 2 bases, the J end lost 2 bases, and 19 bases lay between the germline ends. The CDR3 is 18 amino acids. The germline gives CDR1 SGHAT, CDR2 FQNNGV. CDR3 region: CASSLFRLPLGPYNEQFF. CDR3 nucleotides: TGTGCCAGCAGCTTATTTCGCCTGCCCCTAGGTCCCTACAATGAGCAGTTCTTC.

The CDR3 here is CASSYPGLAGVREQYF. The CDR3 bases are TGTGCCAGCAGTTACCCGGGACTAGCGGGAGTGAGAGAGCAGTACTTC. The V call is TRBV6-6, the J call TRBJ2-7, with 14 bases fitting TRBD2. The length of the CDR3 is 16 residues. Germline loops: CDR1 MNHNY, CDR2 SVGAGI (reference sequence). J gave up 7 bases and V 2 bases, and 7 bases lay outside the gene matches.

This clone was counted between two and nine times. For the CDR3, the DNA is TGTGCCAGCAGCTTGGGATGGGGACTAGGCTACGAGCAGTACTTC. It yields the protein CASSLGWGLGYEQYF. V is TRBV13 and J is TRBJ2-7, with TRBD2 matching over 8 bases. J gave up 3 bases and V 3 bases, and 7 bases lay outside the gene matches. The CDR3 spans 15 residues. Germline CDR1 reads PRHDT; CDR2 reads FYEKMQ (reference sequence).

This clone was observed at least ten times. CDR3 protein: CASSLYFGLAGGPIADTQYF. The CDR3 bases are TGTGCCAGCAGCTTGTATTTTGGACTAGCGGGAGGGCCCATCGCAGATACGCAGTATTTT. This chain uses TRBV7-6 with TRBJ2-3, with 15 bases fitting TRBD2. J was trimmed by 4 bases and V by 3 bases; bases with no gene match: 14. This CDR3 region has 20 residues. CDR1 SGHVS and CDR2 FNYEAQ come from the germline V gene.

CDR3: CASRSVRANTIYF. Here the CDR3 DNA reads TGTGCCAGCAGGTCCGTGCGGGCGAACACCATATATTTT. This chain links TRBV7-9 with TRBJ1-3; no definite D call. Germline V gene lookup returns CDR1 SEHNR and CDR2 FQNEAQ (reference sequence). Trimming took off 6 bases at V and 7 bases at J, with 13 bases between the two ends. CDR3 length: 13 amino acids. The whole variable domain, filled in from reference TRBV7-9 and TRBJ1-3, reads DTGVSQNPRHKITKRGQNVTFRCDPISEHNRLYWYRQTLGQGPEFLTYFQNEAQLEKSRLLSDRFSAERPKGSFSTLEIQRTEQGDSAMYLCASRSVRANTIYFGEGSWLTVV.

The chain is built from TRBV7-9 and TRBJ2-2, with D hard to call. The CDR3 is 15 amino acids. CDR1 and CDR2 (germline): SEHNR, FQNEAQ (reference sequence). Trimming stripped 1 base from V and 5 bases from J, with 11 bases between. The CDR3 region is CASSLVRQTTGELFF. The CDR3 region has the DNA TGTGCCAGCAGCTTAGTTCGGCAAACAACCGGGGAGCTGTTTTTT.

The chain uses TRBV2 and TRBJ1-1, with 7 bases matching TRBD1. There are 16 residues in the CDR3. Germline CDR1 is SNHLY and CDR2 is FYNNEI. V was clipped by 5 bases and J by 0 bases; unmatched bases: 9. For the CDR3, the DNA is TGTGCCAGCAGTAGACAGGGTGGAGGTATGAACACTGAAGCTTTCTTT. Translated, it gives CASSRQGGGMNTEAFF.

The V call is TRBV10-1, the J call TRBJ2-3; no definite D call. The germline CDR1 and CDR2 sequences are WNHNN and SYGVQD (reference sequence). This CDR3 contains 13 residues. The V end was cut by 3 bases, the J end by 4 bases, with 8 bases between. The CDR3 DNA is TGCGCCAGCAGTGAACTCACAGCAGATACGCAGTATTTT. Translating it yields CASSELTADTQYF.

This chain links TRBV5-1 with TRBJ1-4; 8 positions match TRBD1. The germline V gene encodes CDR1 SGHRS and CDR2 YFSETQ. The CDR3 is 14 residues long. Germline trimming cut 4 bases from V and 4 bases from J; bases unmatched to any gene: 3. The CDR3 region is CASSRGQVNEKLFF. DNA of the CDR3: TGCGCCAGCAGCAGGGGACAGGTTAATGAAAAACTGTTTTTT.

V and J are TRBV9 and TRBJ2-7, with no clear D. The length of the CDR3 is 15 residues. V lost 2 bases, J lost 2 bases, and 14 bases lay in between. Germline V lookup: CDR1 SGDLS, CDR2 YYNGEE. In DNA form, the CDR3 reads TGTGCCAGCAGCGTCGGCTGGGGATCGACCTACGAGCAGTACTTC. Its protein is CASSVGWGSTYEQYF.

The chain has TRBV5-6 and TRBJ2-3; D not certain. The CDR3 runs 14 residues. The V end lost 4 bases, the J end lost 4 bases, and 13 bases lay between the germline ends. Germline CDR1 SGHDT, CDR2 YYEEEE. DNA of the CDR3: TGTGCCAGCAGCCCCACAATTTCGGCAGATACGCAGTATTTT. Translated: CASSPTISADTQYF.

The gene calls are TRBV7-9 and TRBJ2-7; TRBD1 agrees at 9 bases. Germline lookup yields CDR1 SEHNR and CDR2 FQNEAQ (reference sequence). Trimming removed 7 bases from V and 7 bases from J; junction bases left unmatched: 8. The CDR3 has 13 residues. CDR3 nucleotide sequence: TGTGCCAGCACCCAAGGACAGGGGCGAGAGCAGTACTTC. Its translation is CASTQGQGREQYF.

V is TRBV28 and J is TRBJ2-7, with 8 bases lining up with TRBD1. CDR3 length: 13 residues. In germline, CDR1 is MDHEN, CDR2 SYDVKM. V lost 6 bases to trimming and J lost 6 bases; unmatched junction nucleotides: 7. CDR3 in amino acids: CASSLGQGGEQYF. The CDR3 region has the DNA TGTGCCAGCAGCCTAGGACAGGGTGGCGAGCAGTACTTC.